This T cell receptor (beta chain) was retrieved from a study of cytomegalovirus exposure and HLA in healthy donors. Study-wide findings and caveats: The authors judged a highly shared variant cluster likely a sequencing artifact. Several of the most significant clusters appeared, in a later analysis, to be linked to common viral pathogens. Despite most TCR sequences being rare, some public TCRs occurred in many donors. Compared with the approximately 680-donor mean, an Asian-associated ancestry cluster reportedly had fewer N-insertions, according to a later analysis.

Remarks on this clone: Its specificity is unknown.

PCR employed 60 Vbeta and 13 Jbeta primers. The method was immunoSEQ multiplex PCR; TCRdb's version includes in-frame clones alone and lacks a portion of them. The table includes about 150,000 clones, roughly 80% detected once. The V end lost 4 bases, the J end lost 0 bases, and 10 bases lay between the germline ends. This CDR3 is 15 amino acids long. CDR1 is LGHNA, CDR2 YSLEER, per germline. The gene calls are TRBV4-3 and TRBJ1-3; D not resolved. The sequence was collected from a woman between 45 and 60 years old in good health and CMV-seropositive. The source material was PBMCs. CDR3 amino acids: CASSRTLTSGNTIYF. Written as DNA, the CDR3 is TGCGCCAGCAGCCGTACCCTAACCTCTGGAAACACCATATATTTT.